Shown below are 21 T cell receptor beta chains from a single sample sequenced in a study of patients and donors after allogeneic stem cell transplantation. Using its own MiXCR run on the RT-PCR reads, TCRdb lists one record per CDR3 protein. The profile shows 30,000 or so distinct CDR3 sequences, around 7% of them singletons. Sequenced material: blood, either unsorted or a sorted T cell fraction (not recorded which). These TCRs come from a human donor who was either an allogeneic HSCT recipient or a stem cell or donor lymphocyte infusion donor (not recorded which). It is not recorded whose cells these are; they may come from a transplant donor.

V and J are TRBV6-2 or TRBV6-3 and TRBJ2-1; 12 nucleotides line up with TRBD1. V shed 6 bases, J shed 7 bases, and the junction held 7 bases outside the gene matches. CDR3 length equals 15 residues. Germline-derived CDR1 and CDR2 are MNHEY and SVGEGT. CDR3: CASSRGQGALNEQFF. The CDR3 nucleotides are TGTGCCAGCAGCCGGGGACAGGGGGCGTTAAATGAGCAGTTCTTC.

This rearrangement joins TRBV7-9 to TRBJ2-7; 8 positions agree with TRBD1. J lost 5 bases, V lost 4 bases, and 1 base had no gene match. Looked up from germline, CDR1 is SEHNR and CDR2 is FQNEAQ (reference sequence). The length of the CDR3 is 12 residues. The DNA for the CDR3 is TGTGCCAGCAGCTCGACAGGGGACGAGCAGTACTTC. This gives the protein CASSSTGDEQYF. Using reference TRBV7-9 and TRBJ2-7 for the parts outside the CDR3, the full variable domain is DTGVSQNPRHKITKRGQNVTFRCDPISEHNRLYWYRQTLGQGPEFLTYFQNEAQLEKSRLLSDRFSAERPKGSFSTLEIQRTEQGDSAMYLCASSSTGDEQYFGPGTRLTVT.

This chain uses TRBV27 with TRBJ2-7; D is undetermined. The CDR3 length is 13 residues. Germline V gene lookup returns CDR1 MNHEY and CDR2 SMNVEV (reference sequence). V was pared by 3 bases and J by 1 base, with 7 bases between. CDR3 in amino acids: CASSLTESYEQYF. In nucleotides, the CDR3 is TGTGCCAGCAGTTTGACGGAATCCTACGAGCAGTACTTC.

This clonotype was seen at least ten times. The chain combines TRBV11-2 with TRBJ1-5; perhaps TRBD1 as D (6 bases). CDR3 length: 12 residues. Germline loops: CDR1 SGHAT, CDR2 FQNNGV. V lost 5 bases to trimming and J lost 6 bases, with 8 bases between them. CDR3 region: CASSHRAQPQHF. CDR3 coding DNA: TGTGCCAGCAGCCACAGGGCTCAGCCCCAGCATTTT.

This clonotype was detected ten times or more. The chain joins TRBV11-2 to TRBJ1-1; tentative D call: TRBD1 (6 bases). The CDR3 is made up of 15 amino acids. Germline V CDR1 and CDR2: SGHAT, FQNNGV. V gave up 4 bases and J gave up 0 bases, with 12 bases separating them. The CDR3 loop reads CASSSRGGMNTEAFF. CDR3 DNA: TGTGCCAGCAGCTCCCGCGGGGGCATGAACACTGAAGCTTTCTTT.

This clonotype was picked up many times. The chain couples TRBV6-6 to TRBJ2-3; 7 bases fit TRBD1. The germline gives CDR1 MNHNY, CDR2 SVGAGI (reference sequence). Trimming at V came to 2 bases and at J to 0 bases, leaving 8 bases not matched to a gene. This CDR3 is built from 17 residues. The CDR3 loop reads CASSYTRGQTSTDTQYF. The CDR3 bases are TGTGCCAGCAGTTACACCCGGGGACAGACTAGCACAGATACGCAGTATTTT.

This clonotype was seen ten or more times. The chain uses TRBV7-2 and TRBJ2-3; TRBD2 aligns across 8 bases. Germline CDR1 reads SGHTA; CDR2 reads FQGNSA. The junction had 2 bases not matched to a gene; V was cut back by 3 bases and J by 6 bases. This CDR3 has 13 amino acids. The CDR3 is CASSFREGDTQYF. For the CDR3, the DNA is TGTGCCAGCAGCTTCCGGGAGGGGGATACGCAGTATTTT.

This clonotype has ten or more counts. This chain joins TRBV20-1 and TRBJ1-2; a possible D gene is TRBD1 (5 bases). V was trimmed by 6 bases and J by 4 bases, leaving 18 bases between them. Germline CDR1 reads DFQATT; CDR2 reads SNEGSKA (reference sequence). The CDR3 is made up of 14 amino acids. This CDR3 is CSAEGRDGAYGYTF. DNA of the CDR3: TGCAGTGCCGAGGGCCGGGACGGGGCCTATGGCTACACCTTC.

The sample holds many counts of this clonotype. The V call is TRBV7-9, the J call TRBJ2-3; D is undetermined. The CDR3 is 12 amino acids. Trimming cost V 0 bases and J 6 bases, with 4 bases left between them. CDR1 and CDR2 from the germline V gene are SEHNR and FQNEAQ (reference sequence). CDR3 DNA: TGTGCCAGCAGCTTAGCCTATGATACGCAGTATTTT. It codes for CASSLAYDTQYF.

This clonotype was recorded many times. The CDR3 is CASSRLRTGLYEQYF. The CDR3 nucleotides are TGTGCCAGCAGCCGTCTCCGGACAGGACTCTACGAGCAGTACTTC. V gene TRBV5-6 combines with J gene TRBJ2-7; 7 positions match TRBD1. This CDR3 spans 15 amino acids. In germline, CDR1 is SGHDT, CDR2 YYEEEE. The V gene end was trimmed by 4 bases and the J gene end by 3 bases; junction bases not matched to a gene: 10.

The chain joins TRBV6-2 or TRBV6-3 to TRBJ1-2, with TRBD1 matching 8 bases. Germline V gene sequence: CDR1 MNHEY, CDR2 SVGEGT. CDR3 size: 15 residues. The V and J ends lost 5 bases and 4 bases, in that order; junction bases with no gene match: 9. Written as DNA, the CDR3 is TGTGCCAGCAGTCCCGTGGACAGGGTAATCTATGGCTACACCTTC. Translation gives CASSPVDRVIYGYTF.

Ten or more counts support this clonotype. The chain has TRBV10-3 and TRBJ1-5; D possibly corresponds to TRBD1 (5 bases). V lost 7 bases to trimming and J lost 1 base, with 8 bases between them. The CDR3 totals 13 residues. CDR1 ENHRY and CDR2 SYGVKD come from the germline V gene. The CDR3 DNA reads TGTGCCATCACTGGGGACAGCAATCAGCCCCAGCATTTT. The encoded protein is CAITGDSNQPQHF.

This clonotype was picked up many times. V usage is TRBV11-2 and J usage is TRBJ1-1, with D possibly being TRBD1 (6 bases). The CDR3 runs 15 residues. Germline values: CDR1 SGHAT, CDR2 FQNNGV. V was pared by 5 bases and J by 1 base, with 14 bases between. CDR3 sequence reads: CASSVTPGQNTEAFF. Written as DNA, the CDR3 is TGTGCCAGCAGCGTAACACCGGGACAGAACACTGAAGCTTTCTTT. Complete variable domain (other parts from reference TRBV11-2 and TRBJ1-1): EAGVAQSPRYKIIEKRQSVAFWCNPISGHATLYWYQQILGQGPKLLIQFQNNGVVDDSQLPKDRFSAERLKGVDSTLKIQPAKLEDSAVYLCASSVTPGQNTEAFFGQGTRLTVV.

The sample holds many counts of this clonotype. This chain uses TRBV5-4 with TRBJ2-1, with D possibly TRBD2 on 5 matching bases. From germline, CDR1 is SGHNT and CDR2 YYREEE (reference sequence). CDR3 length: 13 amino acids. V dropped 2 bases and J dropped 9 bases, with 12 bases sitting between them. The CDR3 here is CASSFSGESEQFF. In DNA, the CDR3 is TGTGCCAGCAGCTTTTCCGGGGAGAGTGAGCAGTTCTTC.

This rearrangement joins TRBV7-8 to TRBJ2-2; TRBD2 agrees at 11 bases. Germline trimming cut 0 bases from V and 5 bases from J; bases unmatched to any gene: 5. CDR1 is SGHVS, CDR2 FQNEAQ, per germline. The CDR3 runs 17 residues. Here the CDR3 reads CASSLAPTSGSTGELFF. CDR3 coding DNA: TGTGCCAGCAGCTTAGCGCCCACTAGCGGGAGTACCGGGGAGCTGTTTTTT.

This clonotype was seen many times. The rearrangement joins TRBV7-9 to TRBJ2-4, with 12 positions matching TRBD1. The germline gives CDR1 SEHNR, CDR2 FQNEAQ (reference sequence). The CDR3 length is 15 residues. Trimming cost V 5 bases and J 6 bases; bases outside gene matches: 5. CDR3 sequence (DNA): TGTGCCAGCAGCCGCCGGGACAGGGGGCGAAACATTCAGTACTTC. This gives the protein CASSRRDRGRNIQYF.

In its sample, this clonotype was seen many times. The rearrangement joins TRBV6-5 to TRBJ1-6, with D possibly matching TRBD1 (6 bases). Per germline, CDR1 MNHEY and CDR2 SVGAGI. CDR3 length: 14 amino acids. V lost 2 bases to trimming and J lost 10 bases, with 12 bases between them. The CDR3 is CASSYGGGGSPLHF. CDR3 in DNA: TGTGCCAGCAGTTACGGAGGGGGGGGATCACCCCTCCACTTT.

This clonotype came up many times. This chain connects TRBV9 to TRBJ1-4; D possibly corresponds to TRBD1 (5 bases). Germline V gene data show CDR1 as SGDLS and CDR2 as YYNGEE. The V end was cut by 0 bases, the J end by 0 bases, with 12 bases between. This CDR3 is built from 17 residues. The CDR3 spells CASSVGLGDATNEKLFF. Here the CDR3 DNA reads TGTGCCAGCAGCGTAGGATTAGGGGATGCAACTAATGAAAAACTGTTTTTT.

There are many counts of this clonotype. This rearrangement joins TRBV28 to TRBJ1-5, with D hard to call. With 2 bases removed from V and 11 bases from J, the gap between germline ends came to 10 bases. This CDR3 is built from 12 residues. Germline V gene lookup returns CDR1 MDHEN and CDR2 SYDVKM. CDR3 protein: CASSLPVRSQHF. The DNA of the CDR3 is TGTGCCAGCAGTTTACCCGTGAGGTCCCAGCATTTT.

This sequence joins TRBV9 and TRBJ2-3; D uncertain. There are 15 residues in the CDR3. Germline V gene sequence: CDR1 SGDLS, CDR2 YYNGEE. V lost 0 bases to trimming and J lost 3 bases, with 11 bases between them. The CDR3: CASSVGQVMTDTQYF. DNA of the CDR3: TGTGCCAGCAGCGTAGGGCAGGTGATGACAGATACGCAGTATTTT.

This clonotype was recorded many times. This chain connects TRBV27 to TRBJ2-7; D unclear. Trimming removed 2 bases from V and 0 bases from J, with 5 bases in between. The CDR3 sequence is 13 residues long. Germline-derived CDR1 and CDR2 are MNHEY and SMNVEV (reference sequence). The CDR3 DNA follows: TGTGCCAGCAGTTTAAGGCCCTCCTACGAGCAGTACTTC. Its protein product is CASSLRPSYEQYF.